This T cell receptor beta chain is drawn from a study of blood T cell repertoires in COVID-19. At the level of the study: COVID-19 samples, acute and convalescent, were from the United States, Italy and Spain.

Germline assignment: CDR1 SGHNT and CDR2 YYREEE (reference sequence). V gave up 4 bases and J gave up 4 bases; unmatched junction bases: 14. This CDR3 region has 17 residues. The table came from immunoSEQ multiplex PCR; TCRdb's copy has only in-frame clones and leaves some out. The data contain some 40,000 clones, approximately 90% of them singletons. Sequenced: peripheral blood. This receptor was obtained from a man in his fifties or sixties with active COVID-19. The gene calls are TRBV5-4 and TRBJ1-1, with 9 bases fitting TRBD1. CDR3 in DNA: TGTGCCAGCAGCACCCGGGACAGGGAAAATTTGGGCACTGAAGCTTTCTTT. Protein sequence: CASSTRDRENLGTEAFF. The variable domain in full, with the rest retrieved from reference TRBV5-4 and TRBJ1-1, is ETGVTQSPTHLIKTRGQQVTLRCSSQSGHNTVSWYQQALGQGPQFIFQYYREEENGRGNFPPRFSGLQFPNYSSELNVNALELDDSALYLCASSTRDRENLGTEAFFGQGTRLTVV.